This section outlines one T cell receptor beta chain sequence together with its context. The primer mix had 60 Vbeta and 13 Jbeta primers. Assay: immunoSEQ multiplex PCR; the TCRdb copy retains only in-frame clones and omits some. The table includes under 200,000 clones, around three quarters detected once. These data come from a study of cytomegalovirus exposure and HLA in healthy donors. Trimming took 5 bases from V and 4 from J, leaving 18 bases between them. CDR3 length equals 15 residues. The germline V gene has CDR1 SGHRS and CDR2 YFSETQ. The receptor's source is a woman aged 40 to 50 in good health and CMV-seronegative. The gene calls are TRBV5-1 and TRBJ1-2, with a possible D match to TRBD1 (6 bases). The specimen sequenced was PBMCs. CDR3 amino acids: CASSPVTGTLYGYTF. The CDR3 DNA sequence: TGCGCCAGCAGTCCTGTCACAGGGACCCTCTATGGCTACACCTTC.